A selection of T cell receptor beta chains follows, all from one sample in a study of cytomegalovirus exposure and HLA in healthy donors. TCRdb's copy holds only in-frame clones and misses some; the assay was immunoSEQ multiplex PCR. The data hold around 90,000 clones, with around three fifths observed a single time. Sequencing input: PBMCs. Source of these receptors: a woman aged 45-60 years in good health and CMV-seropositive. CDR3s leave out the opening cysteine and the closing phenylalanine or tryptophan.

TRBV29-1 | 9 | SATVNTEAF
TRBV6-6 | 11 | ASSSAVSQPQH
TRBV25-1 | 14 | ASSRTSGGHTDTQY
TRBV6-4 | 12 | ASSPGLGLYGYT
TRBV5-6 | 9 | ASTSTGELF
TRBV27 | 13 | ASSLTQGGYSPLH
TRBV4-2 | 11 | ASSLATNEKLF
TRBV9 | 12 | ASTPWAEGTEAF
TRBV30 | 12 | AWRIQGRRGTIY
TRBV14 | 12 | ASSQVTALPEAF
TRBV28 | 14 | ASSLRTVSTGDTQY
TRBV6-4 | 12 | ASRAGQGRNEQF
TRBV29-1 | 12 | SVRGLATNNEQF
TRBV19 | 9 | ASSSDSPLH
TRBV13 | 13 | ASSFGGSSVYEQY
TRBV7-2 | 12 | ASSSWGTTYEQY
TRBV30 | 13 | AWSKGQGMDTEAF
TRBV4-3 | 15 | ASSQDRPGVGTGELF
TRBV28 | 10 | ASSLADREAF
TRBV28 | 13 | ASSLGPGVNTEAF
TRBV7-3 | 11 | ASSSSPTDEQF
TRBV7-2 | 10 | ASSVDRGPQH
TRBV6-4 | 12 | ASSEITSTDTQY
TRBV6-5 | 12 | ASSYATGYNEQF
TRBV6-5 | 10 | ASSSAGQPQH
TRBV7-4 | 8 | ASERGLYT
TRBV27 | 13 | ASSLKGAFGNTIY
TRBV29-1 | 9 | SVHRGDEQY
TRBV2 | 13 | ASSEQTGGGNTIY
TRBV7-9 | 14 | ASSLSGTANTGELF
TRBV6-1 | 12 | ASSERGLGSPLH
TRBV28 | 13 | ASSFPPGQVEKLF
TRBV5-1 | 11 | ASSPGLSNIQY
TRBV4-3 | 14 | ASSQEWSYPPREQY
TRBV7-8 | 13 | ASSLAGLPKGEQY
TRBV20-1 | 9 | SANEYYEQY